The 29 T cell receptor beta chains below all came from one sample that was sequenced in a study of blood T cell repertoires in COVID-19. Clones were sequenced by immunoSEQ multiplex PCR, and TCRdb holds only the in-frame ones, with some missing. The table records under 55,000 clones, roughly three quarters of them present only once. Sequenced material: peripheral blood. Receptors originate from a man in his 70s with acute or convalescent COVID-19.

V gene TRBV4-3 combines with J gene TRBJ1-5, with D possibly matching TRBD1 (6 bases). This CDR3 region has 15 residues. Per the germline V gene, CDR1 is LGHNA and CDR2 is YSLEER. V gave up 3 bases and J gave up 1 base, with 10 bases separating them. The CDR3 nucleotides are TGCGCCAGCAGCCAGGGTACAGGGAGCAATCAGCCCCAGCATTTT. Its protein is CASSQGTGSNQPQHF.

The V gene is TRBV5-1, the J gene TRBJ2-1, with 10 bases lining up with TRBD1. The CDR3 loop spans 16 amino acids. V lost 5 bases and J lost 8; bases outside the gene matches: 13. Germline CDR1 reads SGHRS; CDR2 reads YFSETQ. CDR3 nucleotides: TGCGCCAGCAGAAAATCTCCCGGGACAGGGGACGATGAGCAGTTCTTC. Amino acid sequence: CASRKSPGTGDDEQFF. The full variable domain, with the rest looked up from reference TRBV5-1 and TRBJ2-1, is KAGVTQTPRYLIKTRGQQVTLSCSPISGHRSVSWYQQTPGQGLQFLFEYFSETQRNKGNFPGRFSGRQFSNSRSEMNVSTLELGDSALYLCASRKSPGTGDDEQFFGPGTRLTVL.

The CDR3 DNA is TGTGCCAGCAGACTTTCCGGGACAGGGGGCTTAGTGACCCAGTACTTC. It is translated as CASRLSGTGGLVTQYF. This chain joins TRBV27 and TRBJ2-5; 12 nucleotides agree with TRBD1. The germline V gene has CDR1 MNHEY and CDR2 SMNVEV (reference sequence). The CDR3 contains 16 residues. The V segment lost 6 bases and the J segment 7 bases; nucleotides outside the gene matches: 12.

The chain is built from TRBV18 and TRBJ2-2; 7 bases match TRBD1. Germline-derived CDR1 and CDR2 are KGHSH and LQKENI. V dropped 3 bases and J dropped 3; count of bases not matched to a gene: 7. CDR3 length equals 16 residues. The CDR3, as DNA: TGTGCCAGCTCACCCCCAGACAGGGTGCACACCGGGGAGCTGTTTTTT. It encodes CASSPPDRVHTGELFF. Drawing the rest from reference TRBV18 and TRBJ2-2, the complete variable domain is NAGVMQNPRHLVRRRGQEARLRCSPMKGHSHVYWYRQLPEEGLKFMVYLQKENIIDESGMPKERFSAEFPKEGPSILRIQQVVRGDSAAYFCASSPPDRVHTGELFFGEGSRLTVL.

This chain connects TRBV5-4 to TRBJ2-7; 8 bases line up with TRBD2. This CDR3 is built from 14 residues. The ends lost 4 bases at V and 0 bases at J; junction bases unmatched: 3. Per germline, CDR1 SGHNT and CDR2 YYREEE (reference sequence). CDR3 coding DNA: TGTGCCAGCAGCCCCGGGGGGGTCTCCTACGAGCAGTACTTC. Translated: CASSPGGVSYEQYF.

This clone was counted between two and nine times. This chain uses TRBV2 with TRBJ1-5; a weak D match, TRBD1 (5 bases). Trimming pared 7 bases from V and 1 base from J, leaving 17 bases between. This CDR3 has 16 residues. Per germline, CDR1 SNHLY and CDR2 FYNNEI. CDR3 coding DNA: TGTGCCAGCACCCGGCGGGGGGAGAAAAGCAATCAGCCCCAGCATTTT. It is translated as CASTRRGEKSNQPQHF.

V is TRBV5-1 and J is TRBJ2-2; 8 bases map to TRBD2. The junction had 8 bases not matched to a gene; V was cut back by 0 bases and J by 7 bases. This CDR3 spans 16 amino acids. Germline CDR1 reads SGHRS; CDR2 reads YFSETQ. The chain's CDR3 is CASSLDVGGAYGELFF. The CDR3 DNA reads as TGCGCCAGCAGCTTGGATGTCGGGGGGGCCTACGGGGAGCTGTTTTTT.

In DNA, the CDR3 is TGCGCCAGCAGCTTTCTAGGGGGGGGCGCATCCGAGCAGTACTTC. Protein sequence: CASSFLGGGASEQYF. The chain is built from TRBV5-1 and TRBJ2-7; D is possibly TRBD2 (7 bases). This CDR3 contains 15 residues. Trimming took off 2 bases at V and 6 bases at J, with 18 bases between the two ends. CDR1 and CDR2 (germline): SGHRS, YFSETQ. Based on the CDR3 plus reference TRBV5-1 and TRBJ2-7, the full variable domain is KAGVTQTPRYLIKTRGQQVTLSCSPISGHRSVSWYQQTPGQGLQFLFEYFSETQRNKGNFPGRFSGRQFSNSRSEMNVSTLELGDSALYLCASSFLGGGASEQYFGPGTRLTVT.

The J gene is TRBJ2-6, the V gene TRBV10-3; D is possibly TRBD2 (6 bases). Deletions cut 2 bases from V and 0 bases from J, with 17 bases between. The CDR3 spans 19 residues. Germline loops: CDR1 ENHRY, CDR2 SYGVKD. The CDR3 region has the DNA TGTGCCATCAGTGAGGATGCGGCGGGGTTCACCTCTGGGGCCAACGTCCTGACTTTC. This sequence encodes CAISEDAAGFTSGANVLTF.

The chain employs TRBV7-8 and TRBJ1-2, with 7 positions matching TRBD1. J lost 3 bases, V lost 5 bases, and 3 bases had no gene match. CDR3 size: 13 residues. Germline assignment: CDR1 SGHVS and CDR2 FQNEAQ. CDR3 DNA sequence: TGTGCCAGCAGCGTCACAGGGGACTATGGCTACACCTTC. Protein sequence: CASSVTGDYGYTF.

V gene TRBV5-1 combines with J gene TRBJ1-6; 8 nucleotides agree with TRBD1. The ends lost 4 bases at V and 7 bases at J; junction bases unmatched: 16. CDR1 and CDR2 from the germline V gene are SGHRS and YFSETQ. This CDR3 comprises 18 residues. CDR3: CASSLDPGGSFRNSPLHF. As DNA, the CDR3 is TGCGCCAGCAGCCTGGATCCAGGGGGCTCGTTTCGGAATTCACCCCTCCACTTT. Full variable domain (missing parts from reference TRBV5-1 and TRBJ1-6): KAGVTQTPRYLIKTRGQQVTLSCSPISGHRSVSWYQQTPGQGLQFLFEYFSETQRNKGNFPGRFSGRQFSNSRSEMNVSTLELGDSALYLCASSLDPGGSFRNSPLHFGNGTRLTVT.

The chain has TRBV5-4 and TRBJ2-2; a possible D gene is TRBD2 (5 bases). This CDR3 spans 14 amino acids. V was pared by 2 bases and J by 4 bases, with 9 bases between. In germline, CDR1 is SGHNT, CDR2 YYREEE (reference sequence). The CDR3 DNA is TGTGCCAGCAGCTTCGGGGTGGGCACCGGGGAGCTGTTTTTT. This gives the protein CASSFGVGTGELFF.

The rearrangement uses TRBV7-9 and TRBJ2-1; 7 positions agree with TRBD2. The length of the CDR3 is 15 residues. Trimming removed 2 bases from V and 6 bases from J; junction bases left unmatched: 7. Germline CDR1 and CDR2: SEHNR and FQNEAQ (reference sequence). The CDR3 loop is CASSLKGLEGNEQFF. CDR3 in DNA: TGTGCCAGCAGCTTAAAAGGACTAGAAGGCAATGAGCAGTTCTTC. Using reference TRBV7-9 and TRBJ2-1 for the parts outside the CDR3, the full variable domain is DTGVSQNPRHKITKRGQNVTFRCDPISEHNRLYWYRQTLGQGPEFLTYFQNEAQLEKSRLLSDRFSAERPKGSFSTLEIQRTEQGDSAMYLCASSLKGLEGNEQFFGPGTRLTVL.

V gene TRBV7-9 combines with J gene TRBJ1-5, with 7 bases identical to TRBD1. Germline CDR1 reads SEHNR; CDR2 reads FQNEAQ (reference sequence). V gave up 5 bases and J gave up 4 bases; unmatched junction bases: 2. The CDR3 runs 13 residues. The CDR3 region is CASSTRGNQPQHF. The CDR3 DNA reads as TGTGCCAGCAGCACCAGGGGGAATCAGCCCCAGCATTTT.

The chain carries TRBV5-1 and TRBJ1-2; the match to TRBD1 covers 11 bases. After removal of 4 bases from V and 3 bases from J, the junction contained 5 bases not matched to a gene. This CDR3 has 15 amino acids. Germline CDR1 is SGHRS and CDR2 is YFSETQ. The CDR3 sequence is CASSPGTGGYYGYTF. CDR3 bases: TGCGCCAGCAGCCCCGGGACAGGGGGGTACTATGGCTACACCTTC.

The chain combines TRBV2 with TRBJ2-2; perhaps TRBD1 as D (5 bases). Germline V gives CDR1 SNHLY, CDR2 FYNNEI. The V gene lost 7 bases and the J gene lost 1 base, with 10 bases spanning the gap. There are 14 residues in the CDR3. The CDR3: CASTGIMNTGELFF. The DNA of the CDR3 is TGTGCCAGCACAGGGATTATGAACACCGGGGAGCTGTTTTTT.

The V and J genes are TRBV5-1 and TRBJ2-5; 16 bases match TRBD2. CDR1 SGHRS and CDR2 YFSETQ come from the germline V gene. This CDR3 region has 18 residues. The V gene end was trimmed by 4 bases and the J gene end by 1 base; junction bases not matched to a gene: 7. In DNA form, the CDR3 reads TGCGCCAGCAGCCCAGGGACTAGCGGGGGGGGCGGCCAAGAGACCCAGTACTTC. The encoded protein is CASSPGTSGGGGQETQYF.

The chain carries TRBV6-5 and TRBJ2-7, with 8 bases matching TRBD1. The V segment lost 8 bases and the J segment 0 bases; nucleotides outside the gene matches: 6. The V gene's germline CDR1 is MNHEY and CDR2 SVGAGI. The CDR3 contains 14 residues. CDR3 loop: CASAWTGSSYEQYF. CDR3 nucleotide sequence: TGTGCCAGCGCTTGGACAGGGAGCTCCTACGAGCAGTACTTC.

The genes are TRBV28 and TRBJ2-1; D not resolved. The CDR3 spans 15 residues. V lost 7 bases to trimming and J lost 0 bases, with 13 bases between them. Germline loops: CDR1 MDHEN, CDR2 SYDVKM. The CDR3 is CASTSQDFSYNEQFF. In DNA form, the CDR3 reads TGTGCCAGCACCTCCCAGGATTTCTCCTACAATGAGCAGTTCTTC. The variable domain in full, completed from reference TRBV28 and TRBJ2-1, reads DVKVTQSSRYLVKRTGEKVFLECVQDMDHENMFWYRQDPGLGLRLIYFSYDVKMKEKGDIPEGYSVSREKKERFSLILESASTNQTSMYLCASTSQDFSYNEQFFGPGTRLTVL.

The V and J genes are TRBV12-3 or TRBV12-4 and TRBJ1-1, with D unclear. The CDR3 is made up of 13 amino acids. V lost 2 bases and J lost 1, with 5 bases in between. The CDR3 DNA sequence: TGTGCCAGCAGTTTAACAGAGAACACTGAAGCTTTCTTT. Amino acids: CASSLTENTEAFF.

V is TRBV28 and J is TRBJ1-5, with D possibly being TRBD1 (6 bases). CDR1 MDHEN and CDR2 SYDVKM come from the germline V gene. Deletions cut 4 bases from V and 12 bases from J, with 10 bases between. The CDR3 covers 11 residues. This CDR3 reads CASSSGTIQHF. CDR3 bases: TGTGCCAGCAGTTCCGGGACAATCCAGCATTTT. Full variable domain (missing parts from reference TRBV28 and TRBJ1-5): DVKVTQSSRYLVKRTGEKVFLECVQDMDHENMFWYRQDPGLGLRLIYFSYDVKMKEKGDIPEGYSVSREKKERFSLILESASTNQTSMYLCASSSGTIQHFGDGTRLSIL.

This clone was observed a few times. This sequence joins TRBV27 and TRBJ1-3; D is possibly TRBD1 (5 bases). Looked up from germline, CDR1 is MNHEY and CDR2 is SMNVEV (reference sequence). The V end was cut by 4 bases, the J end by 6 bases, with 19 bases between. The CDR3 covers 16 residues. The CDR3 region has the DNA TGTGCCAGCAGTTCCCTCCGATCAGGGAGGAAAAACACCATATATTTT. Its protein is CASSSLRSGRKNTIYF.

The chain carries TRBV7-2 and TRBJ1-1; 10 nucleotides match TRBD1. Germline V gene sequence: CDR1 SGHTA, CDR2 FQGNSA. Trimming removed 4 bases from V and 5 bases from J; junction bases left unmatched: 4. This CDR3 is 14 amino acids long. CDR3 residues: CASSSDRGRTEAFF. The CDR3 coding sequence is TGTGCCAGCAGCTCAGACAGGGGGCGGACTGAAGCTTTCTTT. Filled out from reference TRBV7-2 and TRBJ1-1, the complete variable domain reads GAGVSQSPSNKVTEKGKDVELRCDPISGHTALYWYRQSLGQGLEFLIYFQGNSAPDKSGLPSDRFSAERTGGSVSTLTIQRTQQEDSAVYLCASSSDRGRTEAFFGQGTRLTVV.

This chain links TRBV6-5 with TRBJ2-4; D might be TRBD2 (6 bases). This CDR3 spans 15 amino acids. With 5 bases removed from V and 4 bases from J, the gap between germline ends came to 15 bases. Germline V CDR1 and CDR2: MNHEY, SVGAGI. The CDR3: CASSTTGTQKNIQYF. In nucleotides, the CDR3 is TGTGCCAGCAGTACTACCGGGACTCAGAAAAACATTCAGTACTTC.

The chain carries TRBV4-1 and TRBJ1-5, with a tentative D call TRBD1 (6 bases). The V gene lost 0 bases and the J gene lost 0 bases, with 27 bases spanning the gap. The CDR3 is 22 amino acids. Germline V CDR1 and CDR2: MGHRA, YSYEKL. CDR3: CASSQDPIASGHTFTSNQPQHF. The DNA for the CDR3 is TGCGCCAGCAGCCAAGACCCGATAGCCTCGGGACATACCTTTACTAGCAATCAGCCCCAGCATTTT.

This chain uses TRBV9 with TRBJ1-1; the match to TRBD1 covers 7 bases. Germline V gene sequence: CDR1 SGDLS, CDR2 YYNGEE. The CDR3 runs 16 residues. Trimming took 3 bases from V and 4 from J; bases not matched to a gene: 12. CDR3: CASSGSDREQVTEAFF. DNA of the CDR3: TGTGCCAGCAGCGGGTCCGACAGGGAACAGGTCACTGAAGCTTTCTTT.

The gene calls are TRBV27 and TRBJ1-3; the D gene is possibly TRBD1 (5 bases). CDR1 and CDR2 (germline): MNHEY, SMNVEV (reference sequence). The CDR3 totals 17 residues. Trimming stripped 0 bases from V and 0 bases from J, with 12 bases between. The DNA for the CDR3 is TGTGCCAGCAGTTTATCGGGCAGGGTCATCTCTGGAAACACCATATATTTT. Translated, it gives CASSLSGRVISGNTIYF.

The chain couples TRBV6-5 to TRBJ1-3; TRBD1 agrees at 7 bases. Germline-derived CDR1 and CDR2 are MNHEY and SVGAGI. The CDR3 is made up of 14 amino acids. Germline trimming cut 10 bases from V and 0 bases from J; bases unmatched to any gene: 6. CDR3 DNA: TGTGCCACAAGACAGGGATCCTCTGGAAACACCATATATTTT. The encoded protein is CATRQGSSGNTIYF.

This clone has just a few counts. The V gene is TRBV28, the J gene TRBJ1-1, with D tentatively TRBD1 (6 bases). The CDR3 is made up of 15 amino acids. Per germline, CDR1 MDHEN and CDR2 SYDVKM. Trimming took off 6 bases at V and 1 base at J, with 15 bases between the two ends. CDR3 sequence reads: CASSQEQGQNTEAFF. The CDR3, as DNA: TGTGCCAGCAGCCAAGAACAGGGACAGAACACTGAAGCTTTCTTT.